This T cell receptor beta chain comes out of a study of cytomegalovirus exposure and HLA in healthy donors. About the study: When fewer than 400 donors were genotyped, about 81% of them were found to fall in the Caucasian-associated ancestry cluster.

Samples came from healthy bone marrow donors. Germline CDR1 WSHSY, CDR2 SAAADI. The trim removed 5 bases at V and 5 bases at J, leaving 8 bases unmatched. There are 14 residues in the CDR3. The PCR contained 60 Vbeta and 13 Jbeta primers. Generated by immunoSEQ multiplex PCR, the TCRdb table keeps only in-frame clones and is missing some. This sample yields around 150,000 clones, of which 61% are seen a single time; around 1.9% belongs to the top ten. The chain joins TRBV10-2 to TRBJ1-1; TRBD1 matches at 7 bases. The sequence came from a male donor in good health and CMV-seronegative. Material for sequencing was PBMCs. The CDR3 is CASSRGRVYTEAFF. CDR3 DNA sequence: TGCGCCAGCAGTAGGGGGCGAGTGTATACTGAAGCTTTCTTT.